The rows below give T cell receptor beta chains drawn from one sample of a study of molecular identifiers for immune sequencing clone quantification. TCRdb called the PCR reads again in MiXCR, with one record for every CDR3 protein. The data contain 490,000 or so distinct CDR3 sequences, less than 30% of them seen just once; the ten biggest clones take up roughly 0.79%. Material: naive CD8+ T cells from blood, with Jurkat cell RNA spiked in. The receptors originated from a human donor in good health. Some libraries in this study had Jurkat cell RNA spiked in. The CDR3 runs from the conserved cysteine through the conserved F or W. Each record gives: clone size, D gene, J gene, V gene, CDR3 DNA, CDR3 protein. D genes are given only for firm matches. Clone size, where shown, is once, few, many, or a class for clones that have expanded.

many | - | TRBJ2-1 | TRBV4-3 | TGCGCCAGCAGCACGCAGGGATGGGGTGAGCAGTTCTTC | CASSTQGWGEQFF
few | - | TRBJ1-5 | TRBV30 | TGTGCCTGGAGTAACCGGGGGGGTCAGCCCCAGCATTTT | CAWSNRGGQPQHF
few | - | TRBJ2-2 | TRBV27 | TGTGCCAGCAGTTTATGGATGTCCGGGGAGCTGTTTTTT | CASSLWMSGELFF
- | - | TRBJ1-1 | TRBV10-3 | TGTGCCATCAGTGAGGAAGGACAAATCAACACTGAAGCTTTCTTT | CAISEEGQINTEAFF
few | TRBD2 | TRBJ2-7 | TRBV27 | TGTGCCAGCAGTTTAAGCGCAGGAGCGGGAGGAATTGAGCAGTACTTC | CASSLSAGAGGIEQYF
many | TRBD2 | TRBJ2-3 | TRBV7-2 | TGTGCCAGCAGCCCCAGCCCACTAGCGGGGGTAATAGATACGCAGTATTTT | CASSPSPLAGVIDTQYF
many | - | TRBJ1-1 | TRBV5-1 | TGCGCCAGCAGCTTGGCAGCGGGGGAAGCTTTCTTT | CASSLAAGEAFF
few | - | TRBJ2-1 | TRBV6-2/TRBV6-3 | TGTGCCAGCAGTTCCAGACTGATTCCCGCGAATGAGCAGTTCTTC | CASSSRLIPANEQFF
many | - | TRBJ2-7 | TRBV5-1 | TGCGCCAGCAGCTTGGTGACAGGCACCTACGAGCAGTACTTC | CASSLVTGTYEQYF
- | TRBD1 | TRBJ2-7 | TRBV4-2 | TGTGCCAGCAGCCAAGGGACCGGGACAGGGGGCCGCGAGCAGTACTTC | CASSQGTGTGGREQYF
- | TRBD2 | TRBJ2-3 | TRBV7-6 | TGTGCCAGCAGCCTAAAACCGGGACTAGCGGGGGGGCCCAAAGATACGCAGTATTTT | CASSLKPGLAGGPKDTQYF
- | - | TRBJ1-2 | TRBV12-3/TRBV12-4 | TGTGCCAGCAGTCATGGATCAAACTATGGCTACGCCTTC | CASSHGSNYGYAF
- | TRBD1 | TRBJ1-2 | TRBV2 | TGTGCCAGCAGAACTGCCCTGAGCGGGACAGTCTATGGCTACACCTTC | CASRTALSGTVYGYTF
- | TRBD2 | TRBJ2-7 | TRBV4-2 | TGTGCCAGCAGCCAGGCCGCGGGGGGCTGGGAGCAGTACTTC | CASSQAAGGWEQYF
- | TRBD2 | TRBJ2-3 | TRBV7-6 | TGTGTCAGCAGCTTTTTGCGGGAGGAGGCAGATACGCAGTATTTT | CVSSFLREEADTQYF
many | TRBD2 | TRBJ2-7 | TRBV6-2/TRBV6-3 | TGTGCCAGCTCTTCGGGACTAGTAGGTTCCTACGAGCAGTACTTC | CASSSGLVGSYEQYF
- | TRBD1 | TRBJ2-7 | TRBV27 | TGTGCCAGCAGCCTGGGACAGGGGGACTCCTACGAGCAGTACTTC | CASSLGQGDSYEQYF
- | - | TRBJ2-7 | TRBV7-9 | TGTGCCAGCAGCCCTAGCGCGAACTCCTACGAGCAGTACTTC | CASSPSANSYEQYF
- | - | TRBJ1-2 | TRBV6-5 | TGTGCCAGCAGTTACTCGACCCAGTCTGGCTACACCTTC | CASSYSTQSGYTF
- | TRBD2 | TRBJ2-5 | TRBV7-9 | TGTGCCAGCAGCTTGGGACTAGCGGGGGGACTAGAGACCCAGTACTTC | CASSLGLAGGLETQYF
- | - | TRBJ1-4 | TRBV4-1 | TGCGCCAGCAGCCAAGACGGCAATAGGCTGTTTTTT | CASSQDGNRLFF
few | - | TRBJ2-5 | TRBV28 | TGTGCCAGCAGCTCCACGGGGCCGAGAGAACAAGAGACCCAGTACTTC | CASSSTGPREQETQYF
many | - | TRBJ2-7 | TRBV28 | TGTGCCAGCAGTTTGATTCCCAGAAACGAGCAGTACTTC | CASSLIPRNEQYF
few | - | TRBJ1-5 | TRBV19 | TGTGCCAGTAGTATGGGTCCGACGCTTAATCAGCCCCAGCATTTT | CASSMGPTLNQPQHF
- | TRBD1 | TRBJ2-5 | TRBV9 | TGTGCCAGCAGCCCCTGGACAGGGTCAGGAGGAGTGACCCAGTACTTC | CASSPWTGSGGVTQYF
many | TRBD1 | TRBJ2-1 | TRBV12-3/TRBV12-4 | TGTGCCAGCCACGTCGACAGGGTCAATGAGCAGTTCTTC | CASHVDRVNEQFF
many | TRBD1 | TRBJ1-4 | TRBV14 | TGTGCCAGCAGCTCAACAACCGGGACAGTAAGGAAAAAACTGTTTTTT | CASSSTTGTVRKKLFF
many | - | TRBJ2-3 | TRBV10-3 | TGTGCCACTGAAACAGGGTCGGGCACAGATACGCAGTATTTT | CATETGSGTDTQYF
many | - | TRBJ1-1 | TRBV12-5 | TGTGCTAGTGGTTACCAACCGAACACTGAAGCTTTCTTT | CASGYQPNTEAFF
few | - | TRBJ1-1 | TRBV27 | TGTGCCAGCAGAACAGGGTTTGGGGACACTGAAGCTTTCTTT | CASRTGFGDTEAFF
- | TRBD2 | TRBJ2-3 | TRBV7-6 | TGTGCCAGCAGCTTAGCTCCATGGGAAGCGGGAGTGTCAAATACGCAGTATTTT | CASSLAPWEAGVSNTQYF
many | - | TRBJ2-5 | TRBV4-3 | TGCGCCAGCAGCCAAGAAGAGGGTTGGGAAGAGACCCAGTACTTC | CASSQEEGWEETQYF
many | - | TRBJ2-5 | TRBV13 | TGTGCCAGCAGCTCAAGACTAGAAGAGACCCAGTACTTC | CASSSRLEETQYF
- | - | TRBJ2-5 | TRBV2 | TGTGCCAGCAGTGAAATTGTGTCTCTGATAGAGACCCAGTACTTC | CASSEIVSLIETQYF
- | TRBD1 | TRBJ2-1 | TRBV19 | TGTGCCAGTAGTATAGTGTACGGGACAGAGCGGTTCTTC | CASSIVYGTERFF
- | TRBD1 | TRBJ1-2 | TRBV20-1 | TGCAGTGCCGCGCCCGACAGGGCCCTCTATGGCTACACCTTC | CSAAPDRALYGYTF
- | TRBD2 | TRBJ2-3 | TRBV7-9 | TGTGCCAGCAGCCCTACCGGGGGGGGGAGCACAGATACGCAGTATTTT | CASSPTGGGSTDTQYF
- | - | TRBJ1-2 | TRBV3-1 | TGTGCCAGCAGCCAAGAAATTGGCGGGAAAAACTATGGCTACACCTTC | CASSQEIGGKNYGYTF
- | - | TRBJ1-1 | TRBV6-5 | TGTGCCTGCAGTCTACGACATACGAACACTGAAGCTTTCTTT | CACSLRHTNTEAFF
many | - | TRBJ2-4 | TRBV5-5 | TGTGCCAGCAGCCCACCCCCCGAGGGGGCCAAAAACATTCAGTACTTC | CASSPPPEGAKNIQYF
many | TRBD1 | TRBJ2-3 | TRBV7-9 | TGTGCCAGCAGCTCCCGGGACAGTGATATTTATACGCAGTATTTT | CASSSRDSDIYTQYF
- | - | TRBJ1-5 | TRBV5-3 | TGTGCCAGCAGCTTGGTGGGGTTGGGGCCCCAGCATTTT | CASSLVGLGPQHF
- | TRBD2 | TRBJ2-3 | TRBV3-1 | TGTGCCAGCAGCACAACCGGGACTAGCGGGGCTACTAGCACAGATACGCAGTATTTT | CASSTTGTSGATSTDTQYF
few | - | TRBJ1-5 | TRBV4-3 | TGCGCCAGCAGCCGAACCGGGACGAGCAATCAGCCCCAGCATTTT | CASSRTGTSNQPQHF
- | TRBD2 | TRBJ2-1 | TRBV7-2 | TGTGCCAGCAGCTTAGGAGGCGGGAGTGGGTACAATGAGCAGTTCTTC | CASSLGGGSGYNEQFF
- | TRBD2 | TRBJ2-3 | TRBV9 | TGTGCCAGCAGCGAAGACGGGAGGCCAGATACGCAGTATTTT | CASSEDGRPDTQYF
few | - | TRBJ1-5 | TRBV28 | TGTGCCAGCAGTTTACTCCGGGAAAGAGGGCAGCCCCAGCATTTT | CASSLLRERGQPQHF
- | TRBD1 | TRBJ2-3 | TRBV5-1 | TGCGCCAGCAGCTTACAGGGGGCCTGGACAGATACGCAGTATTTT | CASSLQGAWTDTQYF